Below, 5 T cell receptor beta chains from the same sample are listed, as sequenced in a study of identical twins. TCRdb reanalysed the 5' RACE reads using MiXCR and keeps one entry per CDR3 protein. The sample lists 1.5 million or so distinct CDR3 sequences; 25% to 35% were seen once. Sequencing was performed on cord blood. Receptors originate from a newborn girl in good health.

This chain joins TRBV19 and TRBJ2-5, with D possibly TRBD1 on 6 matching bases. The J call may be faulty, since TRBJ2-7 better matches the DNA end. The CDR3 totals 13 residues. Germline V gene sequence: CDR1 LNHDA, CDR2 SQIVND (reference sequence). This chain's CDR3 is CASSMGTGREQYF. DNA for the CDR3: TGTGCCAGTAGTATGGGAACAGGGCGCGAGCAGTACTTC.

The chain has TRBV2 and TRBJ2-5, with 9 bases fitting TRBD1. CDR1 is SNHLY, CDR2 FYNNEI, per germline. The V and J ends lost 7 bases and 11 bases, in that order; junction bases with no gene match: 11. This CDR3 spans 13 amino acids. The CDR3 loop is CASKLQTGGEQYF. The DNA for the CDR3 is TGTGCCAGCAAACTTCAGACAGGGGGTGAGCAGTACTTC. The full variable domain, with the rest looked up from reference TRBV2 and TRBJ2-5, is EPEVTQTPSHQVTQMGQEVILRCVPISNHLYFYWYRQILGQKVEFLVSFYNNEISEKSEIFDDQFSVERPDGSNFTLKIRSTKLEDSAMYFCASKLQTGGEQYFGPGTRLLVL.

The rearrangement joins TRBV20-1 to TRBJ1-6; no firm D call. The CDR3 covers 9 residues. Trimming removed 6 bases at V and 7 bases at J, with 1 base between. From germline, CDR1 is DFQATT and CDR2 SNEGSKA (reference sequence). In nucleotides, the CDR3 is TGCAGTGCCAATTCACCCCTCCACTTT. Protein sequence: CSANSPLHF.

This clonotype was observed a few times. The chain employs TRBV20-1 and TRBJ2-7; tentatively, D is TRBD1 (5 bases). Deletions cut 6 bases from V and 3 bases from J, with 15 bases between. CDR1 and CDR2 (germline): DFQATT, SNEGSKA (reference sequence). The CDR3 covers 13 residues. CDR3 nucleotides: TGCAGTGCCAGGGCTAGTCTCCACTACGAGCAGTACTTC. Encoded protein: CSARASLHYEQYF.

The chain links TRBV5-1 to TRBJ1-1; D is ambiguous. CDR1 SGHRS and CDR2 YFSETQ come from the germline V gene. Trimming took off 1 base at V and 0 bases at J, with 7 bases between the two ends. This CDR3 has 14 amino acids. In DNA form, the CDR3 reads TGCGCCAGCAGCTTGAACCTAATGAACACTGAAGCTTTCTTT. Translating it yields CASSLNLMNTEAFF.